A single sample is the source of the 19 T cell receptor beta chains below, sequenced in a study of T-cell reconstitution after alpha-beta-depleted transplantation in children. Preparing the TCRbeta library involved the use of unique molecular identifiers. Each CDR3 protein gets one entry after TCRdb re-called the PCR reads with MiXCR. This sample yields 500,000 to 600,000 distinct CDR3 sequences, of which 32% are seen a single time; under 3% belongs to the top ten. The sample consisted of PBMCs from the stem cell graft donor, taken from the stem cell graft. Every receptor here comes from a human donor who donated a stem cell graft to a child with aplastic anemia.

This sequence joins TRBV10-1 and TRBJ2-3; D remains unclear. The CDR3 is 13 residues long. V lost 2 bases, J lost 5 bases, and 8 bases lay in between. Germline loops: CDR1 WNHNN, CDR2 SYGVQD (reference sequence). CDR3 sequence (DNA): TGCGCCAGCAGTGAGGGTCCGGGAGATACGCAGTATTTT. Amino acid sequence: CASSEGPGDTQYF.

This clonotype was seen just once. The chain joins TRBV5-8 to TRBJ2-5; D unclear. The V gene lost 3 bases and the J gene lost 5 bases, with 11 bases spanning the gap. The CDR3 sequence is 13 residues long. CDR1 is SGHTS, CDR2 YDEGEE, per germline. CDR3 nucleotide sequence: TGTGCCAGCAGCTCCTGGACCCAGGAGACCCAGTACTTC. Amino acid sequence: CASSSWTQETQYF.

This sequence joins TRBV13 and TRBJ2-1; 9 bases line up with TRBD2. The CDR3 covers 15 residues. Germline V CDR1 and CDR2: PRHDT, FYEKMQ (reference sequence). Unmatched junction bases numbered 14, after V lost 5 bases and J lost 12 bases. DNA for the CDR3: TGTGCCAGCAGCCCCGAGGGGCGGGAGGGCCAAGGGCAGTTCTTC. As protein: CASSPEGREGQGQFF.

The chain's CDR3 is CASSQEGSGWSSYNEQFF. The CDR3 DNA follows: TGCGCCAGCAGCCAAGAAGGGAGCGGGTGGAGCTCCTACAATGAGCAGTTCTTC. This sequence joins TRBV4-3 and TRBJ2-1, with D tentatively TRBD2 (6 bases). This CDR3 spans 18 amino acids. Trimming cost V 0 bases and J 0 bases, with 15 bases left between them. Germline loops: CDR1 LGHNA, CDR2 YSLEER.

V usage is TRBV5-4 and J usage is TRBJ2-1; either TRBD1 or TRBD2 may fit D (5 bases each). There are 15 residues in the CDR3. Germline lookup yields CDR1 SGHNT and CDR2 YYREEE (reference sequence). Trimming left V 0 bases short and J 5 bases short, with 12 bases between. The CDR3 reads CASSLGGSMNNEQFF. CDR3 nucleotide sequence: TGTGCCAGCAGCTTGGGGGGGTCGATGAACAATGAGCAGTTCTTC. Full variable domain (rest looked up from reference TRBV5-4 and TRBJ2-1): ETGVTQSPTHLIKTRGQQVTLRCSSQSGHNTVSWYQQALGQGPQFIFQYYREEENGRGNFPPRFSGLQFPNYSSELNVNALELDDSALYLCASSLGGSMNNEQFFGPGTRLTVL.

This clonotype came up a few times. The chain is built from TRBV18 and TRBJ1-1, with D tentatively TRBD1 (5 bases). Trimming removed 4 bases at V and 2 bases at J, with 14 bases between. Germline V gene data show CDR1 as KGHSH and CDR2 as LQKENI. The CDR3 consists of 15 residues. CDR3 loop: CASSREVGANTEAFF. The CDR3 DNA reads as TGTGCCAGCTCACGGGAGGTTGGGGCCAACACTGAAGCTTTCTTT.

The chain uses TRBV9 and TRBJ1-2; D not certain. The germline V gene has CDR1 SGDLS and CDR2 YYNGEE. Trimming left V 0 bases short and J 4 bases short, with 7 bases between. The CDR3 totals 13 residues. The DNA for the CDR3 is TGTGCCAGCAGCGTAGCTGATAGCTATGGCTACACCTTC. It translates to CASSVADSYGYTF.

V gene TRBV29-1 combines with J gene TRBJ1-2, with D unclear. The CDR3 is made up of 13 amino acids. Germline V gene sequence: CDR1 SQVTM, CDR2 ANQGSEA. Trimming stripped 6 bases from V and 3 bases from J, with 14 bases between. The chain's CDR3 is CSVLRVSDYGYTF. CDR3 DNA: TGCAGCGTGCTTAGAGTAAGCGACTATGGCTACACCTTC.

The chain combines TRBV29-1 with TRBJ1-5; TRBD1 is a possible D gene (5 bases). In germline, CDR1 is SQVTM, CDR2 ANQGSEA. The V end lost 6 bases, the J end lost 1 base, and 10 bases lay between the germline ends. The CDR3 is 13 amino acids. The CDR3 sequence is CSVEEGSNQPQHF. The CDR3 nucleotides are TGCAGCGTGGAGGAGGGGAGCAATCAGCCCCAGCATTTT.

Turning to this clonotype: Here the CDR3 omits its conserved ending phenylalanine or tryptophan, so a read error is the likely source. No DNA is shown, since the ends of the CDR3 on it are uncertain; the CDR3 is the one TCRdb lists. V usage is TRBV3-1 and J usage is TRBJ1-1. Germline V lookup: CDR1 LGHDT, CDR2 YNNKEL (reference sequence). The CDR3 is 8 amino acids long, termini counted. The chain's CDR3 is CASSQDST.

The rearrangement uses TRBV11-3 and TRBJ2-6; D gene unclear. V gave up 4 bases and J gave up 0 bases, with 7 bases separating them. The CDR3 is 15 amino acids. Germline CDR1 SGHNT, CDR2 YENEEA. The CDR3 nucleotides are TGTGCCAGCAGCTCGGACGGCTCTGGGGCCAACGTCCTGACTTTC. It translates to CASSSDGSGANVLTF. The full variable domain, completed using reference TRBV11-3 and TRBJ2-6, is EAGVVQSPRYKIIEKKQPVAFWCNPISGHNTLYWYLQNLGQGPELLIRYENEEAVDDSQLPKDRFSAERLKGVDSTLKIQPAELGDSAVYLCASSSDGSGANVLTFGAGSRLTVL.

Only a few counts were recorded for this clonotype. The rearrangement joins TRBV5-1 to TRBJ1-1, with no clear D. Trimming took 4 bases from V and 1 from J, leaving 11 bases between them. Germline CDR1 SGHRS, CDR2 YFSETQ. This CDR3 region has 14 residues. CDR3 amino acids: CASSPTTPNTEAFF. CDR3 nucleotides: TGCGCCAGCAGCCCCACAACCCCGAACACTGAAGCTTTCTTT.

The chain combines TRBV6-5 with TRBJ2-5; D is undetermined. CDR3 length: 13 residues. The V end was cut by 2 bases, the J end by 6 bases, with 10 bases between. Germline CDR1 MNHEY, CDR2 SVGAGI. The CDR3 sequence is CASSYGPVKTQYF. CDR3 bases: TGTGCCAGCAGTTACGGCCCCGTTAAGACCCAGTACTTC.

This clonotype was seen once. This chain links TRBV5-5 with TRBJ2-4; D is undetermined. This CDR3 region has 12 residues. Trimming removed 4 bases from V and 6 bases from J, with 8 bases in between. Germline V CDR1 and CDR2: SGHKS, YYEKEE (reference sequence). CDR3 sequence reads: CASSPTTNIQYF. The DNA for the CDR3 is TGTGCCAGCAGCCCAACGACAAACATTCAGTACTTC.

The chain links TRBV7-2 to TRBJ1-1, with 7 bases lining up with TRBD1. The CDR3 runs to 13 residues. The V gene end was trimmed by 4 bases and the J gene end by 6 bases; junction bases not matched to a gene: 5. Germline CDR1 reads SGHTA; CDR2 reads FQGNSA. CDR3 amino acids: CASSSGGKPEAFF. For the CDR3, the DNA is TGTGCCAGCAGCTCAGGGGGTAAGCCTGAAGCTTTCTTT.

This clonotype was counted a few times. The V gene is TRBV7-2, the J gene TRBJ2-7; 7 nucleotides match TRBD1. V shed 1 base, J shed 3 bases, and the junction held 3 bases outside the gene matches. Per the germline V gene, CDR1 is SGHTA and CDR2 is FQGNSA. The CDR3 runs to 14 residues. The CDR3 DNA reads as TGTGCCAGCAGCTTAGGGCAGGGGGTCTACGAGCAGTACTTC. Encoded protein: CASSLGQGVYEQYF.

In this sample, this clonotype turned up a few times. The chain employs TRBV20-1 and TRBJ1-1, with unresolved D. The CDR3 is 12 amino acids. The germline V gene encodes CDR1 DFQATT and CDR2 SNEGSKA (reference sequence). Trimming removed 7 bases from V and 1 base from J, with 10 bases in between. The CDR3, as DNA: TGCAGTGTGTCAACCGGGAACACTGAAGCTTTCTTT. It specifies CSVSTGNTEAFF.

This chain uses TRBV6-6 with TRBJ2-1; possibly TRBD2 for D (6 bases). Germline CDR1 reads MNHNY; CDR2 reads SVGAGI (reference sequence). The CDR3 consists of 17 residues. The V and J ends lost 0 bases and 3 bases respectively, with 15 bases between them. CDR3 DNA sequence: TGTGCCAGCAGTTACTCGGGGTGGGGCGGGGTCTACAATGAGCAGTTCTTC. It encodes CASSYSGWGGVYNEQFF.

V gene TRBV5-6 combines with J gene TRBJ2-7; 8 nucleotides line up with TRBD1. The CDR3 extends over 18 amino acids. The junction had 13 bases not matched to a gene; V was cut back by 1 base and J by 1 base. CDR1 SGHDT and CDR2 YYEEEE come from the germline V gene. The CDR3 nucleotides read TGTGCCAGCAGCTTGCCCAGGGGTACAGGGGGACTTTCCTACGAGCAGTACTTC. Translating gives CASSLPRGTGGLSYEQYF. The full variable domain, completed using reference TRBV5-6 and TRBJ2-7, is DAGVTQSPTHLIKTRGQQVTLRCSPKSGHDTVSWYQQALGQGPQFIFQYYEEEERQRGNFPDRFSGHQFPNYSSELNVNALLLGDSALYLCASSLPRGTGGLSYEQYFGPGTRLTVT.